This T cell receptor beta chain emerged from a study of blood T cell repertoires in COVID-19. Study as a whole: Whether acute or convalescent, the COVID-19 samples came from the United States, Italy and Spain. Sample material is recorded as cDNA or gDNA derived from T cells, B-cell-depleted T cells, or PBMCs.

Trimming left V 2 bases short and J 7 bases short, with 13 bases between. The CDR3 is made up of 14 amino acids. CDR1 and CDR2 from the germline V gene are SGHRS and YFSETQ. Original processing notes: Amplified reference gene primers provided the basis for estimating nucleated cell counts. Sequencing was performed with immunoSEQ multiplex PCR; in TCRdb, only in-frame clones are kept and a portion is missing. That table is the source of V, J and clone size, and D and trimming were worked out from the DNA. The sample lists around 170,000 clones, roughly 88% seen once, with roughly 4% in the top ten. This clonotype was obtained from a woman in her 30s with acute or convalescent COVID-19. The chain uses TRBV5-1 and TRBJ2-1, with D possibly being TRBD1 (6 bases). Sequenced: peripheral blood. The CDR3 nucleotides read TGCGCCAGCAGCTTCGTTGGGGGCATAAATGAGCAGTTCTTC. Translating it yields CASSFVGGINEQFF.